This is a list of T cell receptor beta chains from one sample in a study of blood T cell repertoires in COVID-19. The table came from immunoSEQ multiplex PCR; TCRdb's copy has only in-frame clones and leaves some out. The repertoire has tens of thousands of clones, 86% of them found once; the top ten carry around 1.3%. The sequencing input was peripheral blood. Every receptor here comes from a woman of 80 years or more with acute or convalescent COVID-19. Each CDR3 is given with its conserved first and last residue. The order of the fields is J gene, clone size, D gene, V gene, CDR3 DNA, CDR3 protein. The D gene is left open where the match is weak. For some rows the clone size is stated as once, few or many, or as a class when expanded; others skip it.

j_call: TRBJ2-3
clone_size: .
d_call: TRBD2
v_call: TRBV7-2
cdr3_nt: TGTGCCAGCAGCTCCTGGACTAGCGGGAACACAGATACGCAGTATTTT
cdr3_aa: CASSSWTSGNTDTQYF

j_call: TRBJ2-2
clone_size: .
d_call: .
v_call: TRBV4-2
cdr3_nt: TGTGCCAGCAGCCAAGAGTTGCGGGGGAACACCGGGGAGCTGTTTTTT
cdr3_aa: CASSQELRGNTGELFF

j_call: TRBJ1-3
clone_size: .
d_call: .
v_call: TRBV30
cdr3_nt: TGTGCCTGGTCCACAGGGTGGGGAAACACCATATATTTT
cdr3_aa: CAWSTGWGNTIYF

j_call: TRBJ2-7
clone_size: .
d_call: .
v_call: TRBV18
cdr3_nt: TGTGCCAGCTCACCACCTTCGGCGGCTTCCTACGAGCAGTACTTC
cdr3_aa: CASSPPSAASYEQYF

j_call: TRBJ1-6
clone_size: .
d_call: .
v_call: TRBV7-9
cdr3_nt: TGTGCCAGCCACCAGGGAGGAACACCCCTCCACTTT
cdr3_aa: CASHQGGTPLHF

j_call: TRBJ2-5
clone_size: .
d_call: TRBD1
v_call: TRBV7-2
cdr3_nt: TGTGCCAGCAGCCCTACAGGGGGCGTCCAAGAGACCCAGTACTTC
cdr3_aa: CASSPTGGVQETQYF

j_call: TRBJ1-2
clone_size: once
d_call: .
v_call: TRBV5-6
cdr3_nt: TGTGCCAGCAGCCCGGGTGATGGCCGCCTAAACATCTATGGCTACACCTTC
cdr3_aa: CASSPGDGRLNIYGYTF

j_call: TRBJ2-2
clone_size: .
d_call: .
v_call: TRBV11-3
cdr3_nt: TGTGCCAGCAGCTTGGAGGGAGATGCCACCGGGGAGCTGTTTTTT
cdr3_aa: CASSLEGDATGELFF

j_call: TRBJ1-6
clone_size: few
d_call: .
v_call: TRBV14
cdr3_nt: TGTGCCAGCAGCCCCTTAGGGGAGGGCAGCTCCTATAATTCACCCCTCCACTTT
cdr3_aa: CASSPLGEGSSYNSPLHF

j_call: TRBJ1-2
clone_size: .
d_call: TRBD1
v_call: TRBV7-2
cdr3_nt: TGTGCCAGCAGCTTAGCGCGGGGGACAGGGGGAGCTAACTATGGCTACACCTTC
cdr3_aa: CASSLARGTGGANYGYTF

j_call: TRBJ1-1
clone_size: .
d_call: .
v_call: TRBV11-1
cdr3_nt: TGTGCCAGCAGCAACCGCGACGCGGGATGGACTGAAGCTTTCTTT
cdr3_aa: CASSNRDAGWTEAFF

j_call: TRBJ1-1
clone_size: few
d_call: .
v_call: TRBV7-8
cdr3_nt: TGTGCCAGCAGCTATGGACAGACCTCTGAAGCTTTCTTT
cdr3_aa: CASSYGQTSEAFF

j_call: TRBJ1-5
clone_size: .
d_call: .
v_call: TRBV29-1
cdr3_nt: TGCAGCGTTGAACAGGGTAATCAGCCCCAGCATTTT
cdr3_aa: CSVEQGNQPQHF

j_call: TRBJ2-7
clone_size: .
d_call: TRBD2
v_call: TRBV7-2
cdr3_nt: TGTGCCAGCAGCTTAAATAGCGGGGACTACGAGCAGTACTTC
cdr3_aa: CASSLNSGDYEQYF

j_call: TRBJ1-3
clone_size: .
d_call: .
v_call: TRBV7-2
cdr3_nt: TGTGCCAGCAGCTTAGGGACAGTGGCCACCACCATATATTTT
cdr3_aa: CASSLGTVATTIYF

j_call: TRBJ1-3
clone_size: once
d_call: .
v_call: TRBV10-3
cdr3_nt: TGTGCCATCAACCCACGGGGCAGGGAGGGCTCTGGAAACACCATATATTTT
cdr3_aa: CAINPRGREGSGNTIYF

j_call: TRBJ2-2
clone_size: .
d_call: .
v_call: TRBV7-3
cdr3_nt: TGTGCCAGCAGCTTACTATATGGCACCGGGGAGCTGTTTTTT
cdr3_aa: CASSLLYGTGELFF

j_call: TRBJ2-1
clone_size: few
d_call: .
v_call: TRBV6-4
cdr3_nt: TGTGCCAGCAGTGACTCGAGGAGCTCCTACAATGAGCAGTTCTTC
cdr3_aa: CASSDSRSSYNEQFF

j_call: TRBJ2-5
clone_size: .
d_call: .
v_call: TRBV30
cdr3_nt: TGTGCCTGGGATAAGGGGCCACAAGAGACCCAGTACTTC
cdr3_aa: CAWDKGPQETQYF

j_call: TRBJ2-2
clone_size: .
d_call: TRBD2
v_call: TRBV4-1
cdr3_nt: TGCGCCAGCAGCCAACCCCGGGGGGCGGGAGGCAACACCGGGGAGCTGTTTTTT
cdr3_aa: CASSQPRGAGGNTGELFF

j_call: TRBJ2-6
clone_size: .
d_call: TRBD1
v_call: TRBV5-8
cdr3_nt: TGTGCCAGCAGCACGGGACAGGGGGCTGGGGCCAACGTCCTGACTTTC
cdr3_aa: CASSTGQGAGANVLTF

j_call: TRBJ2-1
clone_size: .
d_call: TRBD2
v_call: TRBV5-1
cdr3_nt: TGCGCCAGCAGCTCGGGGACTAGCGGCAATGAGCAGTTCTTC
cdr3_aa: CASSSGTSGNEQFF

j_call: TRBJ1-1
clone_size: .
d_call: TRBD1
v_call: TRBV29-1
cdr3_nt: TGCAGCGTTTATACAGGGGACACTGAAGCTTTCTTT
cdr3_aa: CSVYTGDTEAFF

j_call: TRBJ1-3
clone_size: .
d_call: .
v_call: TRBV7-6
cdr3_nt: TGTGCCAGCAGCTTAGGGGGCGTCTCAGGGCTCTCTGGAAACACCATATATTTT
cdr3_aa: CASSLGGVSGLSGNTIYF

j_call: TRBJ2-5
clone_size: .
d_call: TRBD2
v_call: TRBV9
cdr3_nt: TGTGCCAGCAGCGTAGGTGGTAGCGGGGGGCAAGAGACCCAGTACTTC
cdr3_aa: CASSVGGSGGQETQYF

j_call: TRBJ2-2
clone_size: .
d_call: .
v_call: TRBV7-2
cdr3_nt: TGTGCCAGCAGCCCGCAGGGACTTCAGAACACCGGGGAGCTGTTTTTT
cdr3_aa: CASSPQGLQNTGELFF

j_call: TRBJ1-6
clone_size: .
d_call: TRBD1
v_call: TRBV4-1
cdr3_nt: TGCGCCAGCAGCCGATCCTATTTGACAGGGACCCGATCACCCCTCCACTTT
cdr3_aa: CASSRSYLTGTRSPLHF

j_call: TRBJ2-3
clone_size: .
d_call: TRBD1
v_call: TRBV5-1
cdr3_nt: TGCGCCAGCAGCTTGGGGGGGACAGAAGGCACAGATACGCAGTATTTT
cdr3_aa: CASSLGGTEGTDTQYF

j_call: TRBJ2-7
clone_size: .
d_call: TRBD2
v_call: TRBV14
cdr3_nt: TGTGCCAGCAGCCAGTATCAAGCGCTGGGGGGGACCTACGAGCAGTACTTC
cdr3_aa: CASSQYQALGGTYEQYF

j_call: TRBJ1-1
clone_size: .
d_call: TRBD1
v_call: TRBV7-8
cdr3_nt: TGTGCCAGCAGCCCAACCGGGACAGGGCCTAACACTGAAGCTTTCTTT
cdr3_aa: CASSPTGTGPNTEAFF

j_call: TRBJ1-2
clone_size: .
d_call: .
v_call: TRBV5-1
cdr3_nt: TGCGCCAGCAGCTCGACAGGATCGAGGGGCTACACCTTC
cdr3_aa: CASSSTGSRGYTF

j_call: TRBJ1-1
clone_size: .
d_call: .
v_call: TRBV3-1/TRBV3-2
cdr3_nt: TGTGCCAGCAGCCATGGAGGGAGCACTGAAGCTTTCTTT
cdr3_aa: CASSHGGSTEAFF

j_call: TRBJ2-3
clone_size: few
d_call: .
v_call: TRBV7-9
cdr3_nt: TGTGCCAGCAGCTCCAGACGCGGAGTACCGGTGGATACGCAGTATTTT
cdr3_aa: CASSSRRGVPVDTQYF

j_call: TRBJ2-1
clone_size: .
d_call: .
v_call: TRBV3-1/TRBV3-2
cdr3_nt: TGTGCCAGCAGCCAAGAGGCGCGGAGACCCTACAATGAGCAGTTCTTC
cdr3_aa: CASSQEARRPYNEQFF

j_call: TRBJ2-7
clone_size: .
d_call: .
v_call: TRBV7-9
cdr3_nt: TGTGCCAGCAGCCCTTTTATGGACAGCTCCTACGAGCAGTACTTC
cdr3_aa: CASSPFMDSSYEQYF

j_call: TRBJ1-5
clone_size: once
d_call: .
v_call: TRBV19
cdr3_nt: TGTGCCAGTAGCGGGAGCGGAGGCAATCAGCCCCAGCATTTT
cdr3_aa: CASSGSGGNQPQHF

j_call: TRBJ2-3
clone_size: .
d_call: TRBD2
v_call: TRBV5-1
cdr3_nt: TGCGCCAGCAGCCCGGGACTAGTCGGGGGCACAGATACGCAGTATTTT
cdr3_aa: CASSPGLVGGTDTQYF

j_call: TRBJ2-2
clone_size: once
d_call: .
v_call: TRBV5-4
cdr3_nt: TGTGCCAGCAGCCTGGTCTCCTCTAAACGAACCGGGGAGCTGTTTTTT
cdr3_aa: CASSLVSSKRTGELFF

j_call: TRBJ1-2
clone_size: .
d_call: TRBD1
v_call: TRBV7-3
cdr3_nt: TGTGCCAGCAGCTTATATACAGGGGACTATGGCTACACCTTC
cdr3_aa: CASSLYTGDYGYTF

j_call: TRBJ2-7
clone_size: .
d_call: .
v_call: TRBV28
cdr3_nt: TGTGCCAGCACGCTGACAAATACCTACGAGCAGTACTTC
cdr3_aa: CASTLTNTYEQYF

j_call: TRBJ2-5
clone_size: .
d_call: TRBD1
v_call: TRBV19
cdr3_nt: TGTGCCACTGGGCCGGGACAGGGGCCGGAGACCCAGTACTTC
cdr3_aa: CATGPGQGPETQYF

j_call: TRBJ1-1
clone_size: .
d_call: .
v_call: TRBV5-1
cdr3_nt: TGCGCCAGCAGCTCTCAGCTGGGGCGCGCTGAAGCTTTCTTT
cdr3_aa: CASSSQLGRAEAFF

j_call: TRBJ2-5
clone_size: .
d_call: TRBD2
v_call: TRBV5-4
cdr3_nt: TGTGCCAGCAGCCTCCCAGCGGGGCAAGAGACCCAGTACTTC
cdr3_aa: CASSLPAGQETQYF

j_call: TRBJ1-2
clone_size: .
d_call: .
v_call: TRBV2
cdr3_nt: TGTGCCAGCAGTGAAATCGGGGGTGACTATGGCTACACCTTC
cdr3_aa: CASSEIGGDYGYTF

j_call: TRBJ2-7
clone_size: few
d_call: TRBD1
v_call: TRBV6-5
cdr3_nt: TGTGCCAGCAACCGAGGACAGGGCGCACCCTACGAGCAGTACTTC
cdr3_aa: CASNRGQGAPYEQYF

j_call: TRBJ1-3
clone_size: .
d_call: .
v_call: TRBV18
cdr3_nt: TGTGCCAGCTCACCCTTGGGAGTCTCTGGAAACACCATATATTTT
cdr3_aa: CASSPLGVSGNTIYF

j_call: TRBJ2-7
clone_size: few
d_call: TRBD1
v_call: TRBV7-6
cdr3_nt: TGTGCCAGCAGTCCGGGACAGGGTTCTTCCTACGAGCAGTACTTC
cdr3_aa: CASSPGQGSSYEQYF

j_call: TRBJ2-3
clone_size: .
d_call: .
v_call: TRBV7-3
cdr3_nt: TGTGCCAGCAGCTCCTCTAGCTCCCGAGTAGATACGCAGTATTTT
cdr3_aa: CASSSSSSRVDTQYF

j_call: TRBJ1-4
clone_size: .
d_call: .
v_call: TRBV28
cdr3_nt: TGTGCCAGCAGCTTCGTAGATGGTCAAAAACTGTTTTTT
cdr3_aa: CASSFVDGQKLFF

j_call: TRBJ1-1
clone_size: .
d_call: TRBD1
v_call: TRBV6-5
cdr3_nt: TGTGCCAGCATTCGAGACAGGGGGGTCACTGAAGCTTTCTTT
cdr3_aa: CASIRDRGVTEAFF

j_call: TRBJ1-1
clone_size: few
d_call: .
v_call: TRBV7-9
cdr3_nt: TGTGCCAGCAGCTCGACCCTGGGGGGGAACACTGAAGCTTTCTTT
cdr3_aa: CASSSTLGGNTEAFF

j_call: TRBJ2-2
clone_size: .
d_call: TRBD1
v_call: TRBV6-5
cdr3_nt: TGTGCCAGCGGGGACAGGGGAGGGTCTGACGGGGAGCTGTTTTTT
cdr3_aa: CASGDRGGSDGELFF

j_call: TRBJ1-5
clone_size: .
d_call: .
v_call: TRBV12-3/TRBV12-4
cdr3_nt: TGTGCCAGCAGTTTAACCCGGAATCAGCCCCAGCATTTT
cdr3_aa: CASSLTRNQPQHF

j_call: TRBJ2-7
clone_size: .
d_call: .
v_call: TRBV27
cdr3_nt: TGTGCCAGCAGTTTCTCCAGCGGAGCCTACGAGCAGTACTTC
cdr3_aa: CASSFSSGAYEQYF